Listed below are T cell receptor beta chains from one sample, sequenced in a study of blood T cell repertoires in COVID-19. TCRdb's table, derived via immunoSEQ multiplex PCR, lists solely in-frame clones and lacks some. The sample yields about 270,000 clones, 75% to 90% seen once. The sample was peripheral blood. These receptors came from a man in his fifties with acute or convalescent COVID-19. Both conserved end residues are part of each CDR3. D genes are given only for firm matches. Not all rows give a size; the values are once, few, many and, for expanded clones, a class.

NA,TRBJ1-1,NA,TRBV7-3,TGTGCCAGCAGCCCCGCCGGGGGGGAAGGAACTGAAGCTTTCTTT,CASSPAGGEGTEAFF
NA,TRBJ2-7,TRBD1,TRBV5-1,TGCGCCAGCAGTTCGACTTCTACAGGGGCCGGCGAGCAGTACTTC,CASSSTSTGAGEQYF
NA,TRBJ2-7,NA,TRBV7-9,TGTGCCAGCAGCCCCCCGGCAGGGTACGAGCAGTACTTC,CASSPPAGYEQYF
NA,TRBJ1-4,NA,TRBV11-3,TGTGCCAGCAGCTGGACGATGGGGCGGATTAATGAAAAACTGTTTTTT,CASSWTMGRINEKLFF
NA,TRBJ2-1,TRBD2,TRBV30,TGTGCCTGGGCCCCGGGACTAGCGGGGCACAATGAGCAGTTCTTC,CAWAPGLAGHNEQFF
NA,TRBJ1-4,NA,TRBV2,TGTGCCAGCAGTCCCACAGGGATTGGGAATGAAAAACTGTTTTTT,CASSPTGIGNEKLFF
NA,TRBJ2-7,TRBD1,TRBV5-1,TGCGCCAGCAGCCCGACATCCGGGACAGGGGGCGAGCAGTACTTC,CASSPTSGTGGEQYF
NA,TRBJ1-2,NA,TRBV13,TGTGCCAGCAGCTCTATTACAGGGATCGGCTACACCTTC,CASSSITGIGYTF
NA,TRBJ2-5,TRBD1,TRBV6-2/TRBV6-3,TGTGCCAGCAGTTACGTGAATCCCGGGACAGCCCAAGAGACCCAGTACTTC,CASSYVNPGTAQETQYF
NA,TRBJ1-5,NA,TRBV27,TGTGCCAGCAGTTTTGGGGCCCCTAGCAATCAGCCCCAGCATTTT,CASSFGAPSNQPQHF
NA,TRBJ2-1,TRBD2,TRBV27,TGTGCCAGCAGTCCACTGTGGGGTAGCGGGGTTTACAATGAGCAGTTCTTC,CASSPLWGSGVYNEQFF
NA,TRBJ2-1,NA,TRBV6-5,TGTGCCAGCAGTTACTCGGACACCTACTATAACAATGAGCAGTTCTTC,CASSYSDTYYNNEQFF
NA,TRBJ1-1,NA,TRBV3-1/TRBV3-2,TGTGCCAGCAGCCCGCTAGGCACTGAAGCTTTCTTT,CASSPLGTEAFF
NA,TRBJ2-1,TRBD1,TRBV4-1,TGCGCCAGCAGCTGGGGGGACAGGGGGCTCGACAATGAGCAGTTCTTC,CASSWGDRGLDNEQFF
once,TRBJ2-3,TRBD2,TRBV4-1,TGCGCCAGCAGAAAAGGACCCCGGGGGGCAGATACGCAGTATTTT,CASRKGPRGADTQYF
NA,TRBJ1-5,NA,TRBV28,TGTGCCAGCATAGAGGCAGGGATCAATCAGCCCCAGCATTTT,CASIEAGINQPQHF
NA,TRBJ1-2,TRBD1,TRBV19,TGTGCCAGTACCGCGGACAGGGCGACCGCCAACTATGGCTACACCTTC,CASTADRATANYGYTF
once,TRBJ1-2,NA,TRBV14,TGTGCCAGCAGCCAAGGAATTAGTTATGGCTACACCTTC,CASSQGISYGYTF
NA,TRBJ1-4,NA,TRBV5-1,TGCGCCAGCAGCTTGAGCAGGGCGGCTAATGAAAAACTGTTTTTT,CASSLSRAANEKLFF
NA,TRBJ2-5,TRBD1,TRBV18,TGTGCCAGCTCACAGACTCCGGGACAGGGAAGAGAGACCCAGTACTTC,CASSQTPGQGRETQYF
NA,TRBJ1-4,NA,TRBV9,TGTGCCAGCAGCTCGATGGGGGCAGGGAGCGAAAAACTGTTTTTT,CASSSMGAGSEKLFF
NA,TRBJ1-2,TRBD1,TRBV18,TGTGCCAGCTCACCGGACAGGGCCTATGGCTACACCTTC,CASSPDRAYGYTF
NA,TRBJ2-7,NA,TRBV10-3,TGTGCCATCGGGGGGGGCATCCCCTACGAGCAGTACTTC,CAIGGGIPYEQYF
once,TRBJ2-3,TRBD2,TRBV13,TGTGCCAGCAGCTCACCCTTTTCTAGCGGTTCAGTCGATACGCAGTATTTT,CASSSPFSSGSVDTQYF
NA,TRBJ2-1,NA,TRBV20-1,TGCAGCCCCCTGGGCCGTTCGAAGTTCTTC,CSPLGRSKFF
NA,TRBJ2-1,TRBD2,TRBV3-1/TRBV3-2,TGTGCCAGCAGCCAATCTCGGACTAGCGGGGGTGAGCAGTTCTTC,CASSQSRTSGGEQFF
NA,TRBJ1-3,TRBD1,TRBV30,TGTGCCTGGAGTTCTGACAGGGGGGAGGTAAACACCATATATTTT,CAWSSDRGEVNTIYF
NA,TRBJ2-7,TRBD2,TRBV7-9,TGTGCCAGCAGCTTAGCGGGGCTAGCGGGTGAGCAGTACTTC,CASSLAGLAGEQYF
NA,TRBJ1-5,TRBD1,TRBV3-1/TRBV3-2,TGTGCCAGCAGCCAACTACCGACAGGGTACGGTGTAGGCAATCAGCCCCAGCATTTT,CASSQLPTGYGVGNQPQHF
NA,TRBJ1-2,NA,TRBV6-5,TGTGCCAGCAGTTACTCGATTGCCTCAGGGAATGGCTACACCTTC,CASSYSIASGNGYTF
NA,TRBJ1-1,NA,TRBV9,TGTGCCAGCAGCTCTACAGGTAACACTGAAGCTTTCTTT,CASSSTGNTEAFF
NA,TRBJ1-3,NA,TRBV24-1,TGTGCCACCAGTAGCGGACAGCATATCGCCATATATTTT,CATSSGQHIAIYF